This T cell receptor (beta chain) was recorded in a study of PD-1 blockade in classical Hodgkin lymphoma. Assay used: immunoSEQ multiplex PCR; TCRdb lists only in-frame clones, some missing. The data contain some 2,000 clones, 85% of them singletons. A single count supports this clone. CDR1 SGHDT and CDR2 YYEEEE come from the germline V gene. Trimming removed 5 bases from V and 8 bases from J, with 13 bases in between. This CDR3 is built from 12 residues. Noted time point: cycle 4 day 1 (C4D1), after about 6 weeks of nivolumab. Brentuximab vedotin exposure varied among the patients, all of whom had relapsed after autologous stem cell transplantation. The study purified CD4+ T cells from thawed PBMCs using magnetic negative selection.

Here the sequenced sample was CD4+ T cells from blood, taken before the fourth cycle of nivolumab. This sequence was found in a human donor with classical Hodgkin lymphoma. V and J are TRBV5-6 and TRBJ1-1; D is possibly TRBD1 (6 bases). The DNA of the CDR3 is TGTGCCAGCAGTTCTGGACAGTTCGAAGCTTTCTTT. The encoded protein is CASSSGQFEAFF.